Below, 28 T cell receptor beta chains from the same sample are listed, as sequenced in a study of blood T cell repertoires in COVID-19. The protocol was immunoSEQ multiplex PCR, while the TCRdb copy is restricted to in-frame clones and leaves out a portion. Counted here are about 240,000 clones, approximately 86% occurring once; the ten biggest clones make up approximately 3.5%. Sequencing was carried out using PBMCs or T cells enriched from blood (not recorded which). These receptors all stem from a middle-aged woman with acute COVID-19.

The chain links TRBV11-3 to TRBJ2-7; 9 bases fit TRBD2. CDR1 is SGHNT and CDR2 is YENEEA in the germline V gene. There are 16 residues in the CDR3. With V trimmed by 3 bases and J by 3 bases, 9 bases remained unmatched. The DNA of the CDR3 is TGTGCCAGCAGCTTGTCTCCGGGACTAGCTTTCTACGAGCAGTACTTC. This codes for CASSLSPGLAFYEQYF.

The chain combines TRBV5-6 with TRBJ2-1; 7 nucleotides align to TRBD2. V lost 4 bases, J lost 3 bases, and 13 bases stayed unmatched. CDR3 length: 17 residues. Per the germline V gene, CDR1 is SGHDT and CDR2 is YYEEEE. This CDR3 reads CASSPLRPSGYYNEQFF. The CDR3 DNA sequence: TGTGCCAGCAGCCCCCTGAGGCCTAGCGGATACTACAATGAGCAGTTCTTC.

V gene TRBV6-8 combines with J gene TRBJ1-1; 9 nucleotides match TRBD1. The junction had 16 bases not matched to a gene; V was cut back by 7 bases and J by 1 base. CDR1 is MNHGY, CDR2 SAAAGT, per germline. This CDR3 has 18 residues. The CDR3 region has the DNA TGTGCCAGCATGATAAAAACAAAACAGGGGGCGCAGAACACTGAAGCTTTCTTT. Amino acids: CASMIKTKQGAQNTEAFF.

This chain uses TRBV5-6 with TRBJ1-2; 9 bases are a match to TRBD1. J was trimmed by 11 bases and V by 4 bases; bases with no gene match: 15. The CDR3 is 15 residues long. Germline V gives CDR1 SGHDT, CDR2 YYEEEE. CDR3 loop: CASSAWTGEIQRYTF. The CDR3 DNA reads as TGTGCCAGCAGCGCATGGACAGGGGAGATCCAGCGTTACACCTTC.

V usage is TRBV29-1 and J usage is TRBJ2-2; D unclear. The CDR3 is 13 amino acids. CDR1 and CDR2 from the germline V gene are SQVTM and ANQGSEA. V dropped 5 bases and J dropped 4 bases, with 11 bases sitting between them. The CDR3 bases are TGCAGCGTTTCCCCGCTAGGCACCGGGGAGCTGTTTTTT. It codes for CSVSPLGTGELFF.

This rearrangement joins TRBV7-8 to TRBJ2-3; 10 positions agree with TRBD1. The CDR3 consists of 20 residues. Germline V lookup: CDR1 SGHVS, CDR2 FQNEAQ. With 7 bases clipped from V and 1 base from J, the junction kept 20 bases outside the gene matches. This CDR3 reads CASKKWGQGLTSSGTDTQYF. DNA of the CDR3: TGTGCCAGCAAGAAGTGGGGACAGGGGTTGACTAGCTCTGGCACAGATACGCAGTATTTT.

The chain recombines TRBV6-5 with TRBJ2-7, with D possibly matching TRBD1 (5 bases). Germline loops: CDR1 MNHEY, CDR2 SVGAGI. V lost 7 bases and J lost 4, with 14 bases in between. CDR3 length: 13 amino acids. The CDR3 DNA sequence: TGTGCCAGCAACGCAGGGCGGAGATACGAGCAGTACTTC. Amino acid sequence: CASNAGRRYEQYF.

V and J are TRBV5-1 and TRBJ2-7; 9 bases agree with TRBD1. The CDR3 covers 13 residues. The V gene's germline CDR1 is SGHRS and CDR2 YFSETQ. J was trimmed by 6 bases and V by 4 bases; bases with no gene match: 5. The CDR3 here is CASSVGQGSEQYF. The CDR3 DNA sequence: TGCGCCAGCAGCGTAGGACAGGGGAGCGAGCAGTACTTC.

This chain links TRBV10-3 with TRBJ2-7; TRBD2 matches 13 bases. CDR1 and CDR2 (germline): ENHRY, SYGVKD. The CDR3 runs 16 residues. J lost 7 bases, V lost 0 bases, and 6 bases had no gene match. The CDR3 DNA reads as TGTGCCATCAGTGAGTCGAAACTAGCGGGAGGGCGGGAGCAGTACTTC. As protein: CAISESKLAGGREQYF.

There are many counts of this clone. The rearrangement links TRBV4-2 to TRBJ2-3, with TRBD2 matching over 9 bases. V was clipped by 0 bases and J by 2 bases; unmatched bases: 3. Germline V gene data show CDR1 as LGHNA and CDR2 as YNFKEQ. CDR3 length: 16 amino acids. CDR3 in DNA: TGTGCCAGCAGCCAAGAAGCGGGAGGTCCCACAGATACGCAGTATTTT. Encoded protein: CASSQEAGGPTDTQYF.

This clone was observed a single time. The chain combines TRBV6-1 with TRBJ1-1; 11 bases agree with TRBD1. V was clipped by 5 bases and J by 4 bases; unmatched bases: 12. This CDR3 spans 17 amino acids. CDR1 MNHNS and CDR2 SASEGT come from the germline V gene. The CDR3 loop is CASSKGQGATPGTEAFF. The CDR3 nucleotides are TGTGCCAGCAGTAAAGGACAGGGGGCGACGCCGGGCACTGAAGCTTTCTTT.

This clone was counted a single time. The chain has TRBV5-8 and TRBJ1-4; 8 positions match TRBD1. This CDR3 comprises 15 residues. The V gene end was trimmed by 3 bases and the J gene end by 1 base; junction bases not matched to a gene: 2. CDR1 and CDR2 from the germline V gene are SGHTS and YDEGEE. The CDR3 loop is CASSSTGGTNEKLFF. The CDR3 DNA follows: TGTGCCAGCAGCTCAACAGGGGGAACTAATGAAAAACTGTTTTTT. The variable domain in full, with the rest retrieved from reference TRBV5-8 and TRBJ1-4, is EAGVTQSPTHLIKTRGQQATLRCSPISGHTSVYWYQQALGLGLQFLLWYDEGEERNRGNFPPRFSGRQFPNYSSELNVNALELEDSALYLCASSSTGGTNEKLFFGSGTQLSVL.

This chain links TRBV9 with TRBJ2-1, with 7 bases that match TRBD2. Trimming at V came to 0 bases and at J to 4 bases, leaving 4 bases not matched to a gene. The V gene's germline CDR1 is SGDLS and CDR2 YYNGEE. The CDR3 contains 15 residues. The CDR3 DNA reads TGTGCCAGCAGCGTAGTTGTTAGCGGGTACAATGAGCAGTTCTTC. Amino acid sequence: CASSVVVSGYNEQFF. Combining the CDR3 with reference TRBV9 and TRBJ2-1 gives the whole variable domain DSGVTQTPKHLITATGQRVTLRCSPRSGDLSVYWYQQSLDQGLQFLIQYYNGEERAKGNILERFSAQQFPDLHSELNLSSLELGDSALYFCASSVVVSGYNEQFFGPGTRLTVL.

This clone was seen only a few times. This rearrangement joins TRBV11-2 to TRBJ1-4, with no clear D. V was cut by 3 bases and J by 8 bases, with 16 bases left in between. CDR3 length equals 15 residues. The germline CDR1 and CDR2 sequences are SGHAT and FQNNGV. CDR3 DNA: TGTGCCAGCAGCTTCGGGGTTAGGAAGAGCGAAAAACTGTTTTTT. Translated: CASSFGVRKSEKLFF.

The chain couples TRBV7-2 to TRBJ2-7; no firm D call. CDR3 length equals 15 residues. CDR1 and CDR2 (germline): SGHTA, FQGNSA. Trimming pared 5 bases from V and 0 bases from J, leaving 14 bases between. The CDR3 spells CASSVQTVTSYEQYF. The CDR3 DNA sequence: TGTGCCAGCAGCGTTCAAACAGTTACCTCCTACGAGCAGTACTTC.

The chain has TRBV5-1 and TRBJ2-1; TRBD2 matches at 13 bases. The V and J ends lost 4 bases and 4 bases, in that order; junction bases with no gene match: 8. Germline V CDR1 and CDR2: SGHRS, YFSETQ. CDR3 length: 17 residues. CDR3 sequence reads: CASSQGLAGLAYNEQFF. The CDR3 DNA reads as TGCGCCAGCAGCCAGGGACTAGCGGGACTCGCGTACAATGAGCAGTTCTTC.

For the CDR3, the DNA is TGTGCCAGCGGAAGGGGGCAGGCTGGGACTGAAGCTTTCTTT. Translated, it gives CASGRGQAGTEAFF. V gene TRBV6-5 combines with J gene TRBJ1-1; 7 bases are shared with TRBD1. The CDR3 contains 14 residues. The germline V gene has CDR1 MNHEY and CDR2 SVGAGI. The V and J ends lost 8 bases and 5 bases, in that order; junction bases with no gene match: 11.

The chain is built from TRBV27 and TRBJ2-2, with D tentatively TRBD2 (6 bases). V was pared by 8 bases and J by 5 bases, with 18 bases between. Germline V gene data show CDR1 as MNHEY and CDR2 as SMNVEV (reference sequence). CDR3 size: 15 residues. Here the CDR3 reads CASQLGGVQTGELFF. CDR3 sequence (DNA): TGTGCCAGCCAATTGGGCGGGGTACAAACCGGGGAGCTGTTTTTT.

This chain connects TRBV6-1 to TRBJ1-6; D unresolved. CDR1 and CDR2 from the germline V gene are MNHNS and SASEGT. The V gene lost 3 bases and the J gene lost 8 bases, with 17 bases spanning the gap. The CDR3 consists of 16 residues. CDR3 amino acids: CASSERHLKYHSPLHF. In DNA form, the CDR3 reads TGTGCCAGCAGTGAGCGGCATTTGAAATATCATTCACCCCTCCACTTT.

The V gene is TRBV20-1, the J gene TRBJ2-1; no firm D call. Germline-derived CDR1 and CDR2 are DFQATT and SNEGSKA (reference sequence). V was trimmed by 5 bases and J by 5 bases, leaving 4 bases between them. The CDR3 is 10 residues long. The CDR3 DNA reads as TGCAGTGCTGGGCACAATGAGCAGTTCTTC. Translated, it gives CSAGHNEQFF.

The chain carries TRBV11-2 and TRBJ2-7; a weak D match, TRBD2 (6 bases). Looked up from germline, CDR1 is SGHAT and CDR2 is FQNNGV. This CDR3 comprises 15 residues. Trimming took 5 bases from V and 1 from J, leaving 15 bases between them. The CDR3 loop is CASSQLGGTSYEQYF. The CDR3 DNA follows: TGTGCCAGCAGCCAGCTCGGCGGGACTTCCTACGAGCAGTACTTC.

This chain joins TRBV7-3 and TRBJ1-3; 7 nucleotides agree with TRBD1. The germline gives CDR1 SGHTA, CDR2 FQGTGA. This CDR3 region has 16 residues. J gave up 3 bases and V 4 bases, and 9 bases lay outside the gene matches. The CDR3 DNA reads TGTGCCAGCAGCTCCGGGGACAGATCGTTTGGAAACACCATATATTTT. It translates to CASSSGDRSFGNTIYF.

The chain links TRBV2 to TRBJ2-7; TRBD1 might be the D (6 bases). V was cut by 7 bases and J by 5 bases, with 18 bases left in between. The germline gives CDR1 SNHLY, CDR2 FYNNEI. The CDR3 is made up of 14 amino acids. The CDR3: CASIGLWGLDEQYF. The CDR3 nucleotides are TGTGCCAGCATCGGTCTCTGGGGGCTGGACGAGCAGTACTTC. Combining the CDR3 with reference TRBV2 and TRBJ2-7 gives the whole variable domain EPEVTQTPSHQVTQMGQEVILRCVPISNHLYFYWYRQILGQKVEFLVSFYNNEISEKSEIFDDQFSVERPDGSNFTLKIRSTKLEDSAMYFCASIGLWGLDEQYFGPGTRLTVT.

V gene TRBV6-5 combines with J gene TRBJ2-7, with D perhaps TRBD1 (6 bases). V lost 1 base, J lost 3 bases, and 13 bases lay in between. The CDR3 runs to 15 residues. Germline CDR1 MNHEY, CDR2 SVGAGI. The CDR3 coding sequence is TGTGCCAGCAGTTACTTGGCAGGGGATATCTACGAGCAGTACTTC. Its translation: CASSYLAGDIYEQYF.

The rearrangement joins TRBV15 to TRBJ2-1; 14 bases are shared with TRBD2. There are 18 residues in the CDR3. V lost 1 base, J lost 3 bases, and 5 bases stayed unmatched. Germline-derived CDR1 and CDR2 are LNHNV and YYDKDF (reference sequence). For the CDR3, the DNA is TGTGCCACCAGCAGAGGACTAGCGGGAGGGCCGAGCTACAATGAGCAGTTCTTC. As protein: CATSRGLAGGPSYNEQFF. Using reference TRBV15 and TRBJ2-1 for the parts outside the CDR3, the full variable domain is DAMVIQNPRYQVTQFGKPVTLSCSQTLNHNVMYWYQQKSSQAPKLLFHYYDKDFNNEADTPDNFQSRRPNTSFCFLDIRSPGLGDTAMYLCATSRGLAGGPSYNEQFFGPGTRLTVL.

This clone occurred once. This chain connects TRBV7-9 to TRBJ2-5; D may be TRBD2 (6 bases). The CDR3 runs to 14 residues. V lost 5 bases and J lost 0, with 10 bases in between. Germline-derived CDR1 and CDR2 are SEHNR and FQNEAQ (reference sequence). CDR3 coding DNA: TGTGCCAGCAGCGAAAGCGGGTACCAAGAGACCCAGTACTTC. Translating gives CASSESGYQETQYF.

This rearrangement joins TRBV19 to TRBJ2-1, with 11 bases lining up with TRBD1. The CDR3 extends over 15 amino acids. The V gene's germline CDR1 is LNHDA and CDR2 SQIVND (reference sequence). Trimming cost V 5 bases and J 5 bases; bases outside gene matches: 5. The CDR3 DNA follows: TGTGCCAGTAGTTCTGGGACAGGGGGGAACAATGAGCAGTTCTTC. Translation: CASSSGTGGNNEQFF.

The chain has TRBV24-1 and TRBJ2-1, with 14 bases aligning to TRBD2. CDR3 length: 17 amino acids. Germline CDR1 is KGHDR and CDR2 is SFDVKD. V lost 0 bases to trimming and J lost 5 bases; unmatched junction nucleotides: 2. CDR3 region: CATSDLGTSGRHNEQFF. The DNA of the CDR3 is TGTGCCACCAGTGATTTGGGGACTAGCGGGAGACACAATGAGCAGTTCTTC.